The rows below give T cell receptor beta chains drawn from one sample of a study of cytotoxic CD8 clonotypes in ibrutinib-treated CLL. The table came from immunoSEQ multiplex PCR; TCRdb's copy has only in-frame clones and leaves some out. The sample carries nearly 85,000 clones, about 85% recorded once. The specimen was PBMCs, collected after 12 months of ibrutinib treatment. The source of these receptors is a human donor with chronic lymphocytic leukemia. CDR3s include the opening cysteine and the closing phenylalanine or tryptophan. Fields, in order: V gene, J gene, D gene, CDR3 length, clone size, CDR3 DNA, CDR3 protein. A D gene is named only where the DNA matches it firmly. A row's size may be missing; if present it is once, few, many or a size class.

TRBV9	TRBJ2-1	TRBD1	16	-	TGTGCCAGCAGCCCCTCCGGGACAGGGTACGGGGATGAGCAGTTCTTC	CASSPSGTGYGDEQFF
TRBV4-2	TRBJ2-7	TRBD2	16	-	TGTGCCAGCAGCCAAGATGGACTAGCGGGGGCATACGAGCAGTACTTC	CASSQDGLAGAYEQYF
TRBV15	TRBJ1-5	-	14	-	TGTGCCACCAGCAGAGCAGGCAGCAATCAGCCCCAGCATTTT	CATSRAGSNQPQHF
TRBV5-1	TRBJ2-7	-	13	-	TGCGCCAGCATGGTGCCAGGCTCCTACGAGCAGTACTTC	CASMVPGSYEQYF
TRBV7-9	TRBJ2-5	-	12	-	TGTGCCAGCAGCTCCAACGCCGGGACCCAGTACTTC	CASSSNAGTQYF
TRBV28	TRBJ2-7	-	11	-	TGTGCCAGCAGTTTCAGGGACGAGCAGTACTTC	CASSFRDEQYF
TRBV27	TRBJ1-4	TRBD1	14	-	TGTGCCAGCAGGTCCGGGACAGGGCTCGAAAAACTGTTTTTT	CASRSGTGLEKLFF
TRBV28	TRBJ2-5	-	13	-	TGTGCCAGCAGTTTCGACTCAACGGGGACCCAGTACTTC	CASSFDSTGTQYF
TRBV19	TRBJ1-5	-	13	few	TGTGCCAGTAGTACCCTCGGCAATCAGCCCCAGCATTTT	CASSTLGNQPQHF
TRBV4-3	TRBJ1-2	-	17	-	TGCGCCAGCAGCCAAGATCTAGGAGGCGAGAGGGGCCGGGGCTACACCTTC	CASSQDLGGERGRGYTF
TRBV11-3	TRBJ2-2	-	13	few	TGTGCCAGCAGCTTAGAGACCGCCGGGGAGCTGTTTTTT	CASSLETAGELFF
TRBV2	TRBJ1-5	-	13	-	TGTGCCAGCAAACCCGGTGGCAATCAGCCCCAGCATTTT	CASKPGGNQPQHF
TRBV7-9	TRBJ2-1	-	15	-	TGTGCCAGCAGCTTAGTAGCCCTTAGGAACAATGAGCAGTTCTTC	CASSLVALRNNEQFF
TRBV2	TRBJ2-7	-	13	-	TGTGCCAGCATTCTGCAGGGGAGCGGTGGGCAGTACTTC	CASILQGSGGQYF
TRBV7-2	TRBJ1-4	-	15	-	TGTGCCAGCAGCTTAGGGGGGCAGCCTAATGAAAAACTGTTTTTT	CASSLGGQPNEKLFF
TRBV2	TRBJ2-3	TRBD1	15	-	TGTGCCAGCAGCCGACAGGGGGCGCAGGTAGATACGCAGTATTTT	CASSRQGAQVDTQYF